This TCR beta chain was profiled in a study of blood T cell repertoires in COVID-19. J gave up 3 bases and V 5 bases, and 6 bases lay outside the gene matches. The CDR3 loop spans 15 amino acids. CDR1 and CDR2 from the germline V gene are SGHTA and FQGNSA. In the authors' methods: Estimation of nucleated cell counts relied on the amplification of reference gene primers. Generated by immunoSEQ multiplex PCR, the TCRdb table keeps only in-frame clones and is missing some. That table supplies the V and J calls and clone size; D and trimming were determined from the DNA. The sample lists fewer than 200,000 clones; about 80% were seen once.

This chain uses TRBV7-2 with TRBJ1-1, with 10 bases aligning to TRBD1. The sample comprised peripheral blood. The TCR sequence derives from a woman between 50 and 59 years old with active or convalescent COVID-19. CDR3 sequence reads: CASSHPGQGYTEAFF. CDR3 sequence (DNA): TGTGCCAGCAGCCACCCGGGACAGGGGTACACTGAAGCTTTCTTT.